Following are 23 T cell receptor beta chains from one sample sequenced in a study of OX40 agonist ivuxolimab in advanced cancers. This table comes from immunoSEQ multiplex PCR, and its TCRdb copy is limited to in-frame clones, with some not included. In the table there are nearly 50,000 clones, 85% to 90% of which are singletons. Here the sequenced sample was CD4+ or CD8+ T cells sorted from blood, taken in a trial of the OX40 agonist ivuxolimab. These receptors all come from an adult with an advanced solid tumor such as melanoma, head and neck, liver or kidney cancer.

This clone was recorded once. V usage is TRBV9 and J usage is TRBJ2-7; tentatively, D is TRBD1 or TRBD2 (5 bases each). The germline V and J ends were trimmed by 3 bases and 0 bases, with 10 bases remaining between them. The CDR3 runs 14 residues. The germline CDR1 and CDR2 sequences are SGDLS and YYNGEE. This CDR3 is CASSAGPYSYEQYF. The CDR3 DNA sequence: TGTGCCAGCAGCGCGGGACCGTACTCCTACGAGCAGTACTTC.

V and J are TRBV11-2 and TRBJ2-5; TRBD1 agrees at 8 bases. The V gene end was trimmed by 2 bases and the J gene end by 5 bases; junction bases not matched to a gene: 7. CDR1 is SGHAT and CDR2 is FQNNGV in the germline V gene. CDR3 length equals 15 residues. CDR3 nucleotide sequence: TGTGCCAGCAGCTTATGGGTCCAGGGGGCCGAGACCCAGTACTTC. This sequence encodes CASSLWVQGAETQYF.

This chain connects TRBV5-8 to TRBJ2-5; 7 nucleotides line up with TRBD1. The germline V gene has CDR1 SGHTS and CDR2 YDEGEE. The CDR3 runs 14 residues. Unmatched junction bases numbered 5, after V lost 5 bases and J lost 1 base. The CDR3 loop reads CASSWGQTQETQYF. As DNA, the CDR3 is TGTGCCAGCAGTTGGGGACAGACCCAAGAGACCCAGTACTTC.

The chain links TRBV7-9 to TRBJ2-6, with D tentatively TRBD2 (6 bases). CDR3 length equals 15 residues. Per the germline V gene, CDR1 is SEHNR and CDR2 is FQNEAQ (reference sequence). V lost 8 bases and J lost 0, with 11 bases in between. The CDR3 DNA follows: TGTGCCAGCGCGGGGCCCGCCTCTGGGGCCAACGTCCTGACTTTC. It codes for CASAGPASGANVLTF. Using reference TRBV7-9 and TRBJ2-6 for the parts outside the CDR3, the full variable domain is DTGVSQNPRHKITKRGQNVTFRCDPISEHNRLYWYRQTLGQGPEFLTYFQNEAQLEKSRLLSDRFSAERPKGSFSTLEIQRTEQGDSAMYLCASAGPASGANVLTFGAGSRLTVL.

This chain connects TRBV18 to TRBJ2-2, with TRBD1 identical over 8 bases. The CDR3 has 15 amino acids. The germline V gene has CDR1 KGHSH and CDR2 LQKENI. Trimming took 4 bases from V and 1 from J; bases not matched to a gene: 2. This chain's CDR3 is CASSRGQGNTGELFF. CDR3 bases: TGTGCCAGCTCACGAGGACAGGGGAACACCGGGGAGCTGTTTTTT. The variable domain in full, with the rest retrieved from reference TRBV18 and TRBJ2-2, is NAGVMQNPRHLVRRRGQEARLRCSPMKGHSHVYWYRQLPEEGLKFMVYLQKENIIDESGMPKERFSAEFPKEGPSILRIQQVVRGDSAAYFCASSRGQGNTGELFFGEGSRLTVL.

This clone has just a few counts. The J gene is TRBJ1-1, the V gene TRBV19; no clear D gene. The germline V gene has CDR1 LNHDA and CDR2 SQIVND (reference sequence). The CDR3 loop spans 12 amino acids. V lost 7 bases and J 4 bases, leaving 10 bases between the germline ends. CDR3 nucleotide sequence: TGTGCCAGTAATCGGGGAATCACTGAAGCTTTCTTT. It is translated as CASNRGITEAFF.

The rearrangement links TRBV7-6 to TRBJ1-1; TRBD1 matches 8 bases. CDR3 length equals 15 residues. The J segment lost 0 bases and the V segment lost 1 base, leaving 1 base of the junction unmatched. Per germline, CDR1 SGHVS and CDR2 FNYEAQ. The CDR3 DNA follows: TGTGCCAGCAGCTTAGGGACAGGGTTGAACACTGAAGCTTTCTTT. It translates to CASSLGTGLNTEAFF.

The V call is TRBV6-5, the J call TRBJ2-7; D gene unclear. CDR1 is MNHEY, CDR2 SVGAGI, per germline. There are 11 residues in the CDR3. Trimming left V 0 bases short and J 7 bases short, with 4 bases between. For the CDR3, the DNA is TGTGCCAGCAGTTACTCGGGTGAGCAGTACTTC. Amino acid sequence: CASSYSGEQYF.

The rearrangement uses TRBV11-1 and TRBJ1-2; 8 bases fit TRBD1. V shed 5 bases and J 4 bases; nucleotides not matched to a gene: 18. The CDR3 has 18 residues. CDR1 and CDR2 (germline): SGHAT, FQDESV (reference sequence). CDR3 region: CASSPTGTGGSSIYGYTF. The DNA of the CDR3 is TGTGCCAGCAGCCCGACCGGGACAGGTGGTTCCTCCATCTATGGCTACACCTTC. The full variable domain, its missing parts supplied by reference TRBV11-1 and TRBJ1-2, is EAEVAQSPRYKITEKSQAVAFWCDPISGHATLYWYRQILGQGPELLVQFQDESVVDDSQLPKDRFSAERLKGVDSTLKIQPAELGDSAMYLCASSPTGTGGSSIYGYTFGSGTRLTVV.

The chain uses TRBV19 and TRBJ1-5; 9 nucleotides line up with TRBD1. CDR3 size: 17 residues. Germline assignment: CDR1 LNHDA and CDR2 SQIVND (reference sequence). V dropped 5 bases and J dropped 3; count of bases not matched to a gene: 11. CDR3 DNA sequence: TGTGCCAGTAGTGCCCTTCGGGACAGGGTAATCAATCAGCCCCAGCATTTT. As protein: CASSALRDRVINQPQHF.

This chain links TRBV6-6 with TRBJ2-5; D not certain. Germline values: CDR1 MNHNY, CDR2 SVGAGI (reference sequence). The CDR3 length is 13 residues. V was trimmed by 6 bases and J by 1 base, leaving 9 bases between them. In nucleotides, the CDR3 is TGTGCCAGCAGATTGAACACCCAAGAGACCCAGTACTTC. Translated, it gives CASRLNTQETQYF.

The V gene is TRBV11-2, the J gene TRBJ2-1, with TRBD2 identical over 9 bases. This CDR3 is 14 amino acids long. Unmatched junction bases numbered 7, after V lost 5 bases and J lost 8 bases. From germline, CDR1 is SGHAT and CDR2 FQNNGV. The CDR3 spells CASSAQLAGYEQFF. Here the CDR3 DNA reads TGTGCCAGCAGCGCTCAACTAGCGGGCTATGAGCAGTTCTTC.

The chain carries TRBV6-1 and TRBJ1-5, with TRBD1 matching 7 bases. The germline V gene has CDR1 MNHNS and CDR2 SASEGT. V was pared by 4 bases and J by 3 bases, with 6 bases of the junction left unmatched. The CDR3 spans 15 residues. The CDR3 loop reads CASSAQGSFNQPQHF. CDR3 bases: TGTGCCAGCAGTGCACAGGGGTCTTTCAATCAGCCCCAGCATTTT.

V gene TRBV10-3 combines with J gene TRBJ1-2; D is possibly TRBD1 (6 bases). Germline V CDR1 and CDR2: ENHRY, SYGVKD. The CDR3 is 12 amino acids. V was clipped by 8 bases and J by 3 bases, with 10 bases between them. CDR3 coding DNA: TGTGCCATCCGGGGGCAGTACTATGGCTACACCTTC. As protein: CAIRGQYYGYTF.

The chain carries TRBV10-3 and TRBJ2-5; D may be TRBD1 or TRBD2 (5 bases each). V was clipped by 5 bases and J by 5 bases, with 15 bases between them. CDR1 is ENHRY and CDR2 is SYGVKD in the germline V gene. There are 14 residues in the CDR3. CDR3 sequence (DNA): TGTGCCATCAGTACGGGACGGGTCGAGGAGACCCAGTACTTC. It is translated as CAISTGRVEETQYF.

This clone has a single count. The chain's CDR3 is CASSVNSEAFF. In DNA, the CDR3 is TGTGCCAGCTCAGTAAACAGCGAAGCTTTCTTT. The genes are TRBV18 and TRBJ1-1; D gene ambiguous. The CDR3 extends over 11 amino acids. CDR1 and CDR2 from the germline V gene are KGHSH and LQKENI. Trimming stripped 5 bases from V and 8 bases from J, with 9 bases between.

The J gene is TRBJ2-2, the V gene TRBV27; D might be TRBD1 or TRBD2, each matching 6 bases. There are 17 residues in the CDR3. Per the germline V gene, CDR1 is MNHEY and CDR2 is SMNVEV (reference sequence). The V gene lost 5 bases and the J gene lost 8 bases, with 24 bases spanning the gap. The CDR3 loop is CASSPHVARGAAGELFF. The CDR3 DNA is TGTGCCAGCAGTCCGCACGTTGCGAGGGGGGCAGCTGGGGAGCTGTTTTTT.

The chain combines TRBV10-3 with TRBJ2-7; a weak D match, TRBD1 (6 bases). Trimming took 8 bases from V and 2 from J, leaving 13 bases between them. From germline, CDR1 is ENHRY and CDR2 SYGVKD. This CDR3 has 13 residues. DNA for the CDR3: TGTGCCATCGGGCAGGGGTCGACCTACGAGCAGTACTTC. This codes for CAIGQGSTYEQYF.

The rearrangement uses TRBV4-2 and TRBJ1-2; D gene ambiguous. Germline lookup yields CDR1 LGHNA and CDR2 YNFKEQ. The CDR3 consists of 17 residues. Between the trimmed V and J ends, which lost 3 bases and 1 base, there was a span of 18 bases. This CDR3 is CASSQPSTGEINYGYTF. CDR3 in DNA: TGTGCCAGCAGCCAGCCCTCGACCGGGGAGATTAACTATGGCTACACCTTC.

J is TRBJ1-1 and V is TRBV6-4; TRBD1 matches at 9 bases. The CDR3 covers 14 residues. Losses at the gene ends were 6 bases for V and 1 base for J; bases not matched to a gene: 3. Germline loops: CDR1 MRHNA, CDR2 SNTAGT. CDR3 region: CASRQGQGNTEAFF. The CDR3 DNA reads TGTGCCAGCAGACAGGGACAGGGGAACACTGAAGCTTTCTTT.

The rearrangement uses TRBV7-6 and TRBJ2-5; maybe TRBD2 (5 bases). V shed 2 bases and J shed 1 base, with 8 bases lying between them. The CDR3 consists of 14 residues. Germline-derived CDR1 and CDR2 are SGHVS and FNYEAQ. CDR3 loop: CASSLTGIQETQYF. In nucleotides, the CDR3 is TGTGCCAGCAGCTTAACCGGGATCCAAGAGACCCAGTACTTC.

The V and J genes are TRBV28 and TRBJ2-7; 8 bases agree with TRBD2. Germline CDR1 MDHEN, CDR2 SYDVKM. This CDR3 has 16 amino acids. With 5 bases clipped from V and 0 bases from J, the junction kept 9 bases outside the gene matches. Written as DNA, the CDR3 is TGTGCCAGCAGTGGGGTCGGGGGGGAAAGCTCCTACGAGCAGTACTTC. Translation gives CASSGVGGESSYEQYF. The full variable domain, with the rest looked up from reference TRBV28 and TRBJ2-7, is DVKVTQSSRYLVKRTGEKVFLECVQDMDHENMFWYRQDPGLGLRLIYFSYDVKMKEKGDIPEGYSVSREKKERFSLILESASTNQTSMYLCASSGVGGESSYEQYFGPGTRLTVT.

The rearrangement uses TRBV5-4 and TRBJ2-5; tentatively, D is TRBD1 or TRBD2 (5 bases each). Germline lookup yields CDR1 SGHNT and CDR2 YYREEE (reference sequence). This CDR3 is built from 14 residues. Trimming stripped 0 bases from V and 5 bases from J, with 11 bases between. The CDR3 loop is CASSLGGSRETQYF. DNA for the CDR3: TGTGCCAGCAGCTTGGGGGGGTCCAGGGAGACCCAGTACTTC.